This T cell receptor beta chain was sequenced during a study of blood T cell repertoires in COVID-19. About the study: The cDNA or gDNA used as material had been derived from T cells, B-cell-depleted T cells, or PBMCs.

Per the original methods: By means of reference gene primer amplification, nucleated cell counts were estimated. Sequencing used immunoSEQ multiplex PCR; TCRdb keeps in-frame clones, though not all of them. V and J calls plus clone size are reproduced from that table; the DNA served to infer D and trimming. The profile shows roughly 200,000 clones, roughly 89% of them singletons. The CDR3 spans 13 residues. In germline, CDR1 is LNHDA, CDR2 SQIVND (reference sequence). V lost 3 bases and J lost 9, with 9 bases in between. Participants were placed into cohorts based on the clinical history they reported.

This chain uses TRBV19 with TRBJ1-6, with no clear D. The source is a woman in her twenties or thirties with acute COVID-19. The sequenced sample consisted of PBMCs or T cells enriched from blood (not recorded which). CDR3 loop: CASSMAGGSPLHF. The CDR3 region has the DNA TGTGCCAGTAGTATGGCCGGAGGTTCACCCCTCCACTTT. The full variable domain, completed using reference TRBV19 and TRBJ1-6, is DGGITQSPKYLFRKEGQNVTLSCEQNLNHDAMYWYRQDPGQGLRLIYYSQIVNDFQKGDIAEGYSVSREKKESFPLTVTSAQKNPTAFYLCASSMAGGSPLHFGNGTRLTVT.